This T cell receptor beta chain was recorded in a study of human thymus T cells. Congenital heart defects were the reason for the corrective surgery that the donors, healthy Finnish infants, were having. An approximately 0.5-1 mL peripheral blood aliquot was taken intraoperatively from four of eight donors. Some clones are missing from TCRdb's copy, which holds only in-frame ones; the method was immunoSEQ multiplex PCR. The sample records about 44,000 clones, 85% to 95% being singletons. Points on this clone: Antigen unknown. The sample holds other DNA sequences that translate to the same CDR3.

Whole-study findings and limits: Thymic as well as blood repertoires seemed to favor certain V and J genes unevenly.

V dropped 3 bases and J dropped 0 bases, with 1 base sitting between them. Germline assignment: CDR1 SGHTA and CDR2 FQGNSA. This CDR3 contains 12 residues. The sequencing sample was made of blood. V usage is TRBV7-2 and J usage is TRBJ2-3, with no clear D. This receptor was identified in a boy younger than two with a congenital heart defect but otherwise immunologically healthy. The CDR3 sequence: CASSFSTDTQYF. Written as DNA, the CDR3 is TGTGCCAGCAGCTTCAGCACAGATACGCAGTATTTT.